What follows describes a single T cell receptor beta chain. These data originate in a study of blood T cell repertoires in COVID-19. Study background: PBMCs, B-cell-depleted T cells, or T cells were the source of the cDNA or gDNA that made up the material.

The authors' processing: Nucleated cell counts were estimated from reference gene primer amplification. Sequencing was performed with immunoSEQ multiplex PCR; in TCRdb, only in-frame clones are kept and a portion is missing. V, J and clone size are taken as reported in that table, and D and trimming were inferred from the DNA itself. The sample records more than 200,000 clones, 70% to 90% being singletons. Germline values: CDR1 MNHEY, CDR2 SMNVEV (reference sequence). Trimming pared 4 bases from V and 4 bases from J, leaving 14 bases between. This CDR3 has 15 amino acids. Participants spanned ages about 18 to 89 years and resided in roughly 22 US areas. Participants were placed into cohorts based on the clinical history they reported.

The TCR comes from a woman aged 45-65 years who had recovered from COVID-19. The sequenced sample was PBMCs or T cells enriched from blood (not recorded which). The V gene is TRBV27, the J gene TRBJ2-1; D gene ambiguous. CDR3 nucleotide sequence: TGTGCCAGCAGTTCAATTGACACGGCGTACAATGAGCAGTTCTTC. Protein: CASSSIDTAYNEQFF.